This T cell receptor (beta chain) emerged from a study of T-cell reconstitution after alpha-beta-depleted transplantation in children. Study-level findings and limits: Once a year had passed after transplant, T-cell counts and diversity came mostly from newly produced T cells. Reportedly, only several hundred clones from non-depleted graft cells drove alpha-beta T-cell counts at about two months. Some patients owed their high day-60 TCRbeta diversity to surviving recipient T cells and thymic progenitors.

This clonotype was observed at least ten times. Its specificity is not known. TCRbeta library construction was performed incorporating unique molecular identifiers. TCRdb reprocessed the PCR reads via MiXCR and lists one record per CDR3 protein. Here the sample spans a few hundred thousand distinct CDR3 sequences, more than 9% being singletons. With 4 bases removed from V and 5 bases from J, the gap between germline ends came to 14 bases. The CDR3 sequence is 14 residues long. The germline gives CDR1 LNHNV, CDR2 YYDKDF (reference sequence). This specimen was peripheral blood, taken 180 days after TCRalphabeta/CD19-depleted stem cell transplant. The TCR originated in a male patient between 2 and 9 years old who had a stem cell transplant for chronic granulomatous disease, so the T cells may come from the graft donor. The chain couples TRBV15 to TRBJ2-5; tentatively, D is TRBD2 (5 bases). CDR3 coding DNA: TGTGCCACCAGCATCGGTACGGGGTGGGAGACCCAGTACTTC. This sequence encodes CATSIGTGWETQYF.